This section outlines one T cell receptor beta chain sequence together with its context. Profiling relied on immunoSEQ multiplex PCR, and the TCRdb table lists in-frame clones only, not all of them. Of approximately 310 clones detected, 80% to 90% appear once; the ten largest clones hold roughly 15%. The CDR3 spans 12 residues. Germline V gene data show CDR1 as SQVTM and CDR2 as ANQGSEA. V was pared by 2 bases and J by 0 bases, with 2 bases between. These data originate in a study of tumour-infiltrating T cells in Burkitt lymphoma. The clonotype comes from a human donor with Burkitt lymphoma. The V call is TRBV29-1, the J call TRBJ2-4; D gene ambiguous. Sequenced material: tumor tissue. CDR3 DNA sequence: TGCAGCGTTGAAAGAGCCAAAAACATTCAGTACTTC. Its translation: CSVERAKNIQYF.